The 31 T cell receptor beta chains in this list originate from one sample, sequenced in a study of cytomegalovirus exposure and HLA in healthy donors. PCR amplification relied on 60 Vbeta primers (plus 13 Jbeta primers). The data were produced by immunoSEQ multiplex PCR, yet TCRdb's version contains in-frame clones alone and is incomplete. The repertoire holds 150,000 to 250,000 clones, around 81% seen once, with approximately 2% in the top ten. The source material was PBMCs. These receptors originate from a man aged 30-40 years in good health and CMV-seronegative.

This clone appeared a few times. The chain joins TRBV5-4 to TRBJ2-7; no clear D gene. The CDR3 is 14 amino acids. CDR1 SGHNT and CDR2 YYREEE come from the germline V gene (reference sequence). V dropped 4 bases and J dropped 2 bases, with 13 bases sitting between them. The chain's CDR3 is CASSPETSTYEQYF. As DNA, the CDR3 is TGTGCCAGCAGCCCCGAGACAAGTACCTACGAGCAGTACTTC.

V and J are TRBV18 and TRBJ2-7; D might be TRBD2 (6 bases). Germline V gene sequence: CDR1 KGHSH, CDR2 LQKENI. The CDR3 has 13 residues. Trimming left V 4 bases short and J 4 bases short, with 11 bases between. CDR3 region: CASSRGTSYEQYF. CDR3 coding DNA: TGTGCCAGCTCACGAGGGACTTCATACGAGCAGTACTTC.

CDR3 DNA sequence: TGTGCCAGCAGCTATGCCTGGGCTAGCGGGAGGGACGATAGCACAGATACGCAGTATTTT. This sequence encodes CASSYAWASGRDDSTDTQYF. This sequence joins TRBV4-2 and TRBJ2-3, with TRBD2 identical over 12 bases. Germline-derived CDR1 and CDR2 are LGHNA and YNFKEQ. The V segment lost 5 bases and the J segment 0 bases; nucleotides outside the gene matches: 15. The CDR3 loop spans 20 amino acids.

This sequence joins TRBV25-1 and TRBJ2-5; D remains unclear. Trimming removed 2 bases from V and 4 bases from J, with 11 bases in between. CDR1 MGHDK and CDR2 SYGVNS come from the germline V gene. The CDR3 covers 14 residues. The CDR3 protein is CASSEPGQVETQYF. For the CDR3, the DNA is TGTGCCAGCAGTGAACCCGGCCAGGTAGAGACCCAGTACTTC.

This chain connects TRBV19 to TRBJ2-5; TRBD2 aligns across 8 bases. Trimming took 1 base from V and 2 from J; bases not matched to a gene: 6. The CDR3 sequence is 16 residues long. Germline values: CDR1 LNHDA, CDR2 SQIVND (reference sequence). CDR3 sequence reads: CASSIAVLADQETQYF. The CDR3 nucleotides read TGTGCCAGTAGTATAGCGGTACTAGCGGATCAAGAGACCCAGTACTTC.

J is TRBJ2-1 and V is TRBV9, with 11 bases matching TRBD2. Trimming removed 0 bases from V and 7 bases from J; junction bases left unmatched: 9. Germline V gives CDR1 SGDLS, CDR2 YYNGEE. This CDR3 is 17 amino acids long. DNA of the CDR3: TGTGCCAGCAGCGTAGAATTACTAGCGGGAGTAAAAAATGAGCAGTTCTTC. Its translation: CASSVELLAGVKNEQFF. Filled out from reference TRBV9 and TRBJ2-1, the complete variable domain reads DSGVTQTPKHLITATGQRVTLRCSPRSGDLSVYWYQQSLDQGLQFLIQYYNGEERAKGNILERFSAQQFPDLHSELNLSSLELGDSALYFCASSVELLAGVKNEQFFGPGTRLTVL.

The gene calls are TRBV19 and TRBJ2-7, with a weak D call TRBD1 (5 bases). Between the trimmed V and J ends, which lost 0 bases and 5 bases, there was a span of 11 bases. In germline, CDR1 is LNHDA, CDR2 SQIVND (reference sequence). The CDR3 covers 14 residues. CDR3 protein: CASSIEWSRDEQYF. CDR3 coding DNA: TGTGCCAGTAGTATAGAGTGGTCCAGGGACGAGCAGTACTTC.

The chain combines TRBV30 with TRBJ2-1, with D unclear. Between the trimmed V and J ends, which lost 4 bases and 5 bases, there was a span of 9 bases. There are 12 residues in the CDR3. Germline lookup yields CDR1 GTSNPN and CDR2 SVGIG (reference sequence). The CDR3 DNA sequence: TGTGCCTGGACCGACTTAAACAATGAGCAGTTCTTC. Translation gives CAWTDLNNEQFF.

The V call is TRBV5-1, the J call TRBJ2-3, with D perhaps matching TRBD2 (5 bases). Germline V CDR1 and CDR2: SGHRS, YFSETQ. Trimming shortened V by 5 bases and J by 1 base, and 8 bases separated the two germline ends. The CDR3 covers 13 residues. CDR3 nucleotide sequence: TGCGCCAGCAGACGGGGAGGCACAGATACGCAGTATTTT. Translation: CASRRGGTDTQYF.

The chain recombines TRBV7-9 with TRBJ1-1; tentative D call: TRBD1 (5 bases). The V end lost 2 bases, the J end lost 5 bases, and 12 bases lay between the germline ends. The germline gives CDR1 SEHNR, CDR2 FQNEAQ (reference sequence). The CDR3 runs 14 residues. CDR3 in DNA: TGTGCCAGCAGCTTAAAACAGGTTCAAACTGAAGCTTTCTTT. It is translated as CASSLKQVQTEAFF.

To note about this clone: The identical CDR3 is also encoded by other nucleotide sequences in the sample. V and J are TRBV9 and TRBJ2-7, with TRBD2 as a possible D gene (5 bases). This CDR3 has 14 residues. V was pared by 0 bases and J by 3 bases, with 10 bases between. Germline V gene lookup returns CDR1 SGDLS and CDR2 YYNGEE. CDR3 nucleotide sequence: TGTGCCAGCAGCGTAGAGGCTAGCAGCTACGAGCAGTACTTC. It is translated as CASSVEASSYEQYF.

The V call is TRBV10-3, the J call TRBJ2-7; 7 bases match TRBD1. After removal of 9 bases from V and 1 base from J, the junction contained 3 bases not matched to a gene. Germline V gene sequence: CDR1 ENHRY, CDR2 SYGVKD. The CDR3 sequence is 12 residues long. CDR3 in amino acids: CAIKTGSYEQYF. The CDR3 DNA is TGTGCCATTAAGACAGGGTCCTACGAGCAGTACTTC.

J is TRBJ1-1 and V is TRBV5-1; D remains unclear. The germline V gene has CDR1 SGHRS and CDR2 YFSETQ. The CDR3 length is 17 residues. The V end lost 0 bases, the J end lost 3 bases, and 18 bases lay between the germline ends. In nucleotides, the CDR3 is TGCGCCAGCAGCTTGGATGGCACTTTTTTGAGGGACACTGAAGCTTTCTTT. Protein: CASSLDGTFLRDTEAFF.

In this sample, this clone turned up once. DNA for the CDR3: TGTGCCAGCAGCGTCACAGGTGAAGCTTTCTTT. This translates into CASSVTGEAFF. The V gene is TRBV7-2, the J gene TRBJ1-1; TRBD1 might be the D (5 bases). Germline assignment: CDR1 SGHTA and CDR2 FQGNSA. Between the trimmed V and J ends, which lost 5 bases and 7 bases, there was a span of 8 bases. CDR3 length: 11 residues.

Written as DNA, the CDR3 is TGTGCCAGCAGTCCCCGGGGGGGACAGGGAATCACAGATACGCAGTATTTT. It specifies CASSPRGGQGITDTQYF. This rearrangement joins TRBV7-9 to TRBJ2-3; D is perhaps TRBD1 (9 bases). Per germline, CDR1 SEHNR and CDR2 FQNEAQ (reference sequence). The length of the CDR3 is 17 residues. The germline V and J ends were trimmed by 6 bases and 2 bases, with 21 bases remaining between them.

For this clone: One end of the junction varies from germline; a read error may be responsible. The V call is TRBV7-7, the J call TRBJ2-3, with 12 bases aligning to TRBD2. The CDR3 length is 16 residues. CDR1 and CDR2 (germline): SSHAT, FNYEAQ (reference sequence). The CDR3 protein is CASSLGLAGHTDTQYF. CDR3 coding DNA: TGTGCTAGCAGCTTAGGACTAGCGGGGCACACAGATACGCAGTATTTT.

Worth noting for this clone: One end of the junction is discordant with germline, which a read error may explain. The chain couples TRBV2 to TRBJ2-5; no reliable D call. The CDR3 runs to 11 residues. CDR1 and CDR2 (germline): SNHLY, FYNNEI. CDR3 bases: TGTGCCAGCAGTGCGCAAGAGGCCCAGTACTTC. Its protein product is CASSAQEAQYF.

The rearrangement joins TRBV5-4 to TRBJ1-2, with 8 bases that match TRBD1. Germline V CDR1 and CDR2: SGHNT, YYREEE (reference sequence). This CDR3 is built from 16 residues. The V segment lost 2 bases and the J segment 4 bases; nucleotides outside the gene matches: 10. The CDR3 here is CASSLQGGNFVYGYTF. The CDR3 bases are TGTGCCAGCAGCTTACAGGGGGGCAACTTCGTCTATGGCTACACCTTC.

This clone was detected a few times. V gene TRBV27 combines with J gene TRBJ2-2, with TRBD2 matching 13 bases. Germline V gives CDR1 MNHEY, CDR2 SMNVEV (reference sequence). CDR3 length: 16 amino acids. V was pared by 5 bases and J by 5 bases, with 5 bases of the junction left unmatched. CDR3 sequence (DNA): TGTGCCAGCAGTCCCTGGACTAGCGGGAGTACCGGGGAGCTGTTTTTT. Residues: CASSPWTSGSTGELFF.

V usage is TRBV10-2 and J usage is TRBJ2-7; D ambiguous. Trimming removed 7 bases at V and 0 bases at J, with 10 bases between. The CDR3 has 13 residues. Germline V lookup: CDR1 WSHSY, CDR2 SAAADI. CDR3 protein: CASTWASSYEQYF. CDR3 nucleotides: TGCGCCAGCACCTGGGCCAGCTCCTACGAGCAGTACTTC.

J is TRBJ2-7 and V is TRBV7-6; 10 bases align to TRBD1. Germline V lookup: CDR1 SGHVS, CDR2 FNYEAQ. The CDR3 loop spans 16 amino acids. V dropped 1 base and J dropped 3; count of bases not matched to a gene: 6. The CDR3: CASSLGGTGVYYEQYF. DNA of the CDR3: TGTGCCAGCAGCTTAGGGGGGACAGGGGTGTACTACGAGCAGTACTTC.

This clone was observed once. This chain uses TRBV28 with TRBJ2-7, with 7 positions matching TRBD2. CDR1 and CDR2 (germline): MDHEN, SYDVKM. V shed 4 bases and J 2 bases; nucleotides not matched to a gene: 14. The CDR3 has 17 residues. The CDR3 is CASSSISGYPTAYEQYF. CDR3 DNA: TGTGCCAGCAGTTCAATTAGCGGGTACCCCACAGCCTACGAGCAGTACTTC. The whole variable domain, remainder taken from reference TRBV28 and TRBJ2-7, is DVKVTQSSRYLVKRTGEKVFLECVQDMDHENMFWYRQDPGLGLRLIYFSYDVKMKEKGDIPEGYSVSREKKERFSLILESASTNQTSMYLCASSSISGYPTAYEQYFGPGTRLTVT.

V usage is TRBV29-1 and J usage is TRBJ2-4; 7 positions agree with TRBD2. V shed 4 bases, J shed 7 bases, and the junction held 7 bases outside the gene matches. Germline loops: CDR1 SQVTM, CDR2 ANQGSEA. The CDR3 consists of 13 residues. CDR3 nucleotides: TGCAGCGTTGTTTATCAGGGAGGGAACATTCAGTACTTC. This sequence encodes CSVVYQGGNIQYF.

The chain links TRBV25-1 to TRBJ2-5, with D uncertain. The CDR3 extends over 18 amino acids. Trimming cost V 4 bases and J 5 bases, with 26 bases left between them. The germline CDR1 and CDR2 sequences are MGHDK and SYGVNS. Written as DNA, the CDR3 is TGTGCCAGCAGTGGATCCAAATTGAAAGTCGGGTCTGAGGAGACCCAGTACTTC. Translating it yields CASSGSKLKVGSEETQYF.

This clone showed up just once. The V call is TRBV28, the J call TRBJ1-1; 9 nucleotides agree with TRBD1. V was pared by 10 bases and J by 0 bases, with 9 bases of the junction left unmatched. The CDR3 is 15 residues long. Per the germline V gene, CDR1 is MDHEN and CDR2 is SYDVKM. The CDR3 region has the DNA TGTGCCACCCTCGGACAGGGGAAAATGAACACTGAAGCTTTCTTT. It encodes CATLGQGKMNTEAFF.

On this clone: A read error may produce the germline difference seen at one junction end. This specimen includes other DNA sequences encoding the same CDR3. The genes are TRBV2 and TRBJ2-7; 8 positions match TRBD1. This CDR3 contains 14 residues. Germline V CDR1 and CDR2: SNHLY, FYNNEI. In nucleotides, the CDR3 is TGTGCCAGCAGTGAACAGGGGGCTCTGTACGAACAGTACTTC. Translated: CASSEQGALYEQYF.

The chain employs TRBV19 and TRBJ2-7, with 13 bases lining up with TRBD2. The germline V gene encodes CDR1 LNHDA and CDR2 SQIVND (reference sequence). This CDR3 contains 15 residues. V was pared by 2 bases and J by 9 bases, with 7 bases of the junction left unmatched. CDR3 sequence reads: CASSITGTSGTGQYF. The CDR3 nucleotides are TGTGCCAGTAGTATAACCGGGACTAGCGGGACCGGGCAGTACTTC.

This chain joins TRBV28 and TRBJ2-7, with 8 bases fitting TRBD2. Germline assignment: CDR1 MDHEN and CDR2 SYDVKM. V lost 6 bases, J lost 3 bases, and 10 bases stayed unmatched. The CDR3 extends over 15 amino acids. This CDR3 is CASRRQLAAGYEQYF. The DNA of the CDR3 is TGTGCCAGCAGGCGACAACTAGCGGCTGGCTACGAGCAGTACTTC.

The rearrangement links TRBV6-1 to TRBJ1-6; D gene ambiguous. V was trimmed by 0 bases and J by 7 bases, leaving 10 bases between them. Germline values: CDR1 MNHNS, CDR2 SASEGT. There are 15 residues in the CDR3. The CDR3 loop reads CASSEAIGLNSPLHF. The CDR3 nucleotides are TGTGCCAGCAGTGAAGCCATCGGTCTGAATTCACCCCTCCACTTT.

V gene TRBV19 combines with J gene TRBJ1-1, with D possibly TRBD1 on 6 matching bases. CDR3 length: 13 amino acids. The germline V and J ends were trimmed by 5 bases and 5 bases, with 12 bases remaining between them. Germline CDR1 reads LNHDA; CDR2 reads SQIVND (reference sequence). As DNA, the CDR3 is TGTGCCAGTAGTTTCTCAGGGGAGACTGAAGCTTTCTTT. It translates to CASSFSGETEAFF.

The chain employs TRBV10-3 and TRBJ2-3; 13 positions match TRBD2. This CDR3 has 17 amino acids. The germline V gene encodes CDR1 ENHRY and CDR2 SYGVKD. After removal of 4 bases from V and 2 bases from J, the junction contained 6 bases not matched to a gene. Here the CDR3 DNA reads TGTGCCATCAGTGCCTCAGGGACTAGCGGGACCACAGATACGCAGTATTTT. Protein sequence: CAISASGTSGTTDTQYF.